A single sample is the source of the 6 T cell receptor beta chains below, sequenced in a study of glioma-infiltrating T cells after dendritic cell vaccination. Data came from immunoSEQ multiplex PCR; TCRdb stores just in-frame clones and leaves some out. The table has tens of thousands of clones, roughly 84% seen once. Sample time point: after dendritic cell vaccination, including at tumor progression/relapse. This material consisted of blood, taken after dendritic cell vaccination. The receptors derive from a human donor with glioblastoma.

This chain links TRBV5-4 with TRBJ1-2; D is possibly TRBD1 (5 bases). Germline lookup yields CDR1 SGHNT and CDR2 YYREEE (reference sequence). The CDR3 has 14 residues. Trimming stripped 3 bases from V and 0 bases from J, with 9 bases between. The CDR3, as DNA: TGTGCCAGCAGCTCATACAGGACTAACTATGGCTACACCTTC. It specifies CASSSYRTNYGYTF. Based on the CDR3 plus reference TRBV5-4 and TRBJ1-2, the full variable domain is ETGVTQSPTHLIKTRGQQVTLRCSSQSGHNTVSWYQQALGQGPQFIFQYYREEENGRGNFPPRFSGLQFPNYSSELNVNALELDDSALYLCASSSYRTNYGYTFGSGTRLTVV.

The chain's CDR3 is CATGIREGGGPENTEAFF. The DNA of the CDR3 is TGTGCCACCGGAATCAGAGAGGGTGGAGGGCCAGAGAACACTGAAGCTTTCTTT. V gene TRBV10-3 combines with J gene TRBJ1-1, with D unresolved. The V gene's germline CDR1 is ENHRY and CDR2 SYGVKD. Trimming took 10 bases from V and 1 from J, leaving 28 bases between them. The CDR3 has 18 residues.

CDR3 in DNA: TGTGCCAGCAGCCTATTAACTCTAGCGGGAGGGCCCCGAGGGCAGTTCTTC. Protein: CASSLLTLAGGPRGQFF. The rearrangement uses TRBV11-2 and TRBJ2-1; TRBD2 matches at 12 bases. With 5 bases clipped from V and 12 bases from J, the junction kept 17 bases outside the gene matches. Germline CDR1 SGHAT, CDR2 FQNNGV. The CDR3 sequence is 17 residues long.

In this sample, this clone turned up a few times. The rearrangement uses TRBV6-1 and TRBJ2-7, with D tentatively TRBD1 (6 bases). From germline, CDR1 is MNHNS and CDR2 SASEGT. Trimming removed 8 bases at V and 8 bases at J, with 16 bases between. The length of the CDR3 is 12 residues. The CDR3 is CASWPEGEKQYF. CDR3 sequence (DNA): TGTGCCAGCTGGCCCGAGGGGGAAAAGCAGTACTTC.

The rearrangement links TRBV7-8 to TRBJ1-5; D call uncertain. This CDR3 has 17 amino acids. V lost 7 bases, J lost 4 bases, and 23 bases lay in between. Germline V CDR1 and CDR2: SGHVS, FQNEAQ. CDR3 nucleotide sequence: TGTGCCAGCATCCCGGGAAGGTGGGGAATTGAAAATCAGCCCCAGCATTTT. Amino acid sequence: CASIPGRWGIENQPQHF. The full variable domain, with the rest looked up from reference TRBV7-8 and TRBJ1-5, is GAGVSQSPRYKVAKRGQDVALRCDPISGHVSLFWYQQALGQGPEFLTYFQNEAQLDKSGLPSDRFFAERPEGSVSTLKIQRTQQEDSAVYLCASIPGRWGIENQPQHFGDGTRLSIL.

The rearrangement links TRBV2 to TRBJ1-6; D ambiguous. CDR1 SNHLY and CDR2 FYNNEI come from the germline V gene. V was trimmed by 9 bases and J by 0 bases, leaving 9 bases between them. This CDR3 comprises 14 residues. This CDR3 is CASGWSSYNSPLHF. Written as DNA, the CDR3 is TGTGCCAGTGGATGGAGCTCCTATAATTCACCCCTCCACTTT.